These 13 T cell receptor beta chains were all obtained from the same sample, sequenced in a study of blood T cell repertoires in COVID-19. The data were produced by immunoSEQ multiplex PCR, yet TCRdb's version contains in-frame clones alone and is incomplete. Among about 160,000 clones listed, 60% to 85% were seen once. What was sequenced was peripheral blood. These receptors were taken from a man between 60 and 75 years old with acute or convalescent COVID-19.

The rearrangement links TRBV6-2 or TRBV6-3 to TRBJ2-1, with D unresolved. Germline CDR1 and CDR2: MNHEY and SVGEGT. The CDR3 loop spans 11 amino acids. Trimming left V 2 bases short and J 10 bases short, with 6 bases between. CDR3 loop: CASSYDTEQFF. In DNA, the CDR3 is TGTGCCAGCAGTTACGATACAGAGCAGTTCTTC.

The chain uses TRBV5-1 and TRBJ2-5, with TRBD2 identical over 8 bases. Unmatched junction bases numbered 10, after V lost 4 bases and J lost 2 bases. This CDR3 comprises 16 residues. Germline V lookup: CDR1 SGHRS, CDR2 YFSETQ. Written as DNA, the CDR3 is TGCGCCAGCAGCCTTGGGGTAGCGGGGAAACAAGAGACCCAGTACTTC. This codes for CASSLGVAGKQETQYF.

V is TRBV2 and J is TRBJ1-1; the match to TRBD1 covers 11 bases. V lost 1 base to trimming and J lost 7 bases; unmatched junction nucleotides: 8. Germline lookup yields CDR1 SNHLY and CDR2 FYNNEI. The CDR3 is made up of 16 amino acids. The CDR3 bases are TGTGCCAGCAGTGAAGTCTTCAGGACAGGGGGCGATGAAGCTTTCTTT. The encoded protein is CASSEVFRTGGDEAFF.

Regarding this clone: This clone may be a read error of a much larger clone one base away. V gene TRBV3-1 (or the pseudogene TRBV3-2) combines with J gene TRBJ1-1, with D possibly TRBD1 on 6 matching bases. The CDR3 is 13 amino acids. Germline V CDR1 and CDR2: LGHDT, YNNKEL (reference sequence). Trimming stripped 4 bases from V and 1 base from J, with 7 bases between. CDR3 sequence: CASSPQGNTEAFF. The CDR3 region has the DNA TGTGCCAGCAGCCCACAGGGGAACACTGAAGCTTTCTTT.

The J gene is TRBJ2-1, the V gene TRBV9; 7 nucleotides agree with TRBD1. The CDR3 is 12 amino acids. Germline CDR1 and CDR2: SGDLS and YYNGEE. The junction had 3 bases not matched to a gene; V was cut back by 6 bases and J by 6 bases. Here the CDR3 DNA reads TGTGCCAGCAATACAGGGGTCAATGAGCAGTTCTTC. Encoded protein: CASNTGVNEQFF.

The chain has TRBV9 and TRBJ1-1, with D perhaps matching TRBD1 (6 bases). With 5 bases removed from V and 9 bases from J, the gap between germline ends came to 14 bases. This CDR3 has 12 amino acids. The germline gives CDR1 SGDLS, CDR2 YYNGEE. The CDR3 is CASRNPGTKAFF. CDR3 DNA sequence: TGTGCCAGCAGGAACCCCGGGACAAAAGCTTTCTTT.

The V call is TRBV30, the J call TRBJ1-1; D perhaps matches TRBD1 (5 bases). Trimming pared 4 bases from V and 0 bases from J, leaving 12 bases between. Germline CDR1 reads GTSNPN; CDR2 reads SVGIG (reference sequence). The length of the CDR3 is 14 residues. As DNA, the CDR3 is TGTGCCTGGACCGCGGGACTCCTGAACACTGAAGCTTTCTTT. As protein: CAWTAGLLNTEAFF. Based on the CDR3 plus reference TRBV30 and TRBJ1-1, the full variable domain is SQTIHQWPATLVQPVGSPLSLECTVEGTSNPNLYWYRQAAGRGLQLLFYSVGIGQISSEVPQNLSASRPQDRQFILSSKKLLLSDSGFYLCAWTAGLLNTEAFFGQGTRLTVV.

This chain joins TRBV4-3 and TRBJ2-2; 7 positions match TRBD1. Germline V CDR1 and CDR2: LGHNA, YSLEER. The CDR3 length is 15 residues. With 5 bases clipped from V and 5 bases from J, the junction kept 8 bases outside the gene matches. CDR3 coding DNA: TGCGCCAGCAGCGTAACAGGGGACGGAACCGGGGAGCTGTTTTTT. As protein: CASSVTGDGTGELFF.

The CDR3 loop is CASSQSLTGGTDTQYF. The CDR3 nucleotides read TGTGCCAGCAGCCAAAGCCTGACAGGGGGCACAGATACGCAGTATTTT. The V gene is TRBV11-3, the J gene TRBJ2-3, with 8 positions matching TRBD1. Germline CDR1 is SGHNT and CDR2 is YENEEA. This CDR3 comprises 16 residues. V gave up 5 bases and J gave up 1 base; unmatched junction bases: 8.

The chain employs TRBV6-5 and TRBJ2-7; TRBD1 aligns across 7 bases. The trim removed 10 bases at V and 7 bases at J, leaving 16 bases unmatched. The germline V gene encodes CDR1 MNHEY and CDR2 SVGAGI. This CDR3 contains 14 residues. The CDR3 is CATKRGLNSWEQYF. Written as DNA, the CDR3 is TGTGCCACTAAGAGGGGGCTTAACTCTTGGGAGCAGTACTTC.

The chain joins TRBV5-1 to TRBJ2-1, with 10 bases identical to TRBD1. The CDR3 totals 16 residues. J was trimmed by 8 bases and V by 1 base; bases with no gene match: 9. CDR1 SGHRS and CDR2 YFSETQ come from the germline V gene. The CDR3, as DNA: TGCGCCAGCAGCTTGATGGTGACAGGGGGCTTAGATGAGCAGTTCTTC. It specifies CASSLMVTGGLDEQFF.

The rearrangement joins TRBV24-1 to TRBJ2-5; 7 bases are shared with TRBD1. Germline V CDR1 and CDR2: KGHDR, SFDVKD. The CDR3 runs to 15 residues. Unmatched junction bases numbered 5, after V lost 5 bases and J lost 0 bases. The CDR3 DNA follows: TGTGCCACCAGTGGAAATCAGGGGGACCAAGAGACCCAGTACTTC. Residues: CATSGNQGDQETQYF.

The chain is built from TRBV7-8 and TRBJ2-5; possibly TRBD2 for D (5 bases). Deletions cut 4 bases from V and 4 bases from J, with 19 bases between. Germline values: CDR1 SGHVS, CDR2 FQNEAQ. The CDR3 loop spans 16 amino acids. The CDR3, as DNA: TGTGCCAGCAGCTCTAGAGGTACTACTAGTAGAGAGACCCAGTACTTC. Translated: CASSSRGTTSRETQYF.